This T cell receptor (beta chain) was captured by sequencing in a study of identical twins (dated by TCRdb to the mid-2010s). Regarding the study in general: To test whether fetal clonotypes persist, this study deep-sequenced TCR alpha and beta repertoires from monozygotic twins, from unrelated adults of various ages, and from cord blood. Replicate twin experiments were performed at different times using different library preparation protocols to rule out contamination.

Every donor in the study was a healthy Caucasian. The twin cohort consisted of three pairs of female monozygotic twins, all aged about 18 to 29 years. The RNA used for TCR libraries was isolated from peripheral blood mononuclear cells. The protocol used for the library was 5' RACE. TCRdb records Illumina HiSeq 2000 as the sequencer. Template switching added a universal primer binding site, and the final cDNA carried a unique molecular identifier that allowed TCR cDNA molecules to be counted accurately. Specific primers in the conserved constant-segment region were used to synthesize first-strand cDNA for TCR alpha and beta chains. To control for contamination, every cDNA library was double barcoded, receiving both a SMART-Mk sample barcode and Illumina barcodes. Two successive PCR steps introduced TruSeq adapter sequences along with Illumina sample barcodes. Sequencing of the TCR alpha and beta cDNA libraries was done on the Illumina HiSeq platform using custom primers. In the source study's methods: Raw reads were processed with MiGEC to extract unique molecular identifiers, and MiXCR was used to determine CDR3 positions. For each individual, recombination models were inferred using an EM algorithm with the repgenHMM and IGoR tools. The analysis of shared clonotypes was done with the tcR package in R, with sharing normalized by the product of cloneset sizes. To study raw recombination free of thymic and clonal selection effects, out-of-frame nonproductive sequences were analyzed. TCRdb handled the public reads itself, with Q25 trimming in fastp and clone calling in MiXCR, and kept productive beta chains. Each entry is one CDR3 protein sequence, shown with its most common DNA and genes. What appears here as the V and J calls and clone size reflects TCRdb's work, not the paper's. Within this sample are hundreds of thousands of distinct CDR3 sequences, with roughly 12% of them counted one time only. The ten largest clones capture 1.5% to 2% of the sample.

Broader findings and caveats from the paper: Out-of-frame TCR alpha sequences shared between twins showed an excess of low generation-probability sequences compared with coincidental sharing between unrelated individuals. In beta out-of-frame sequences, excess twin sharing was weaker, because having fewer shared sequences lowered the signal-to-noise ratio. In monozygotic twins, out-of-frame TCR alpha sharing was systematically underestimated by recombination models, although the models agreed with sharing between unrelated individuals. Zero-insertion analyses could be partly confounded by invariant T cells such as MAIT and iNKT, although diverse VJ usage argued against such confounding for most clonotypes. Fewer insertions were carried by abundant cord blood beta clonotypes; a weaker similar trend was observed in young adult naive repertoires, while no such trend was observed in memory repertoires. Because the same donors could not be followed over many years, the conclusions depended on cross-sectional statistical analysis.

Including cysteine and phenylalanine, the CDR3 has 18 amino acids. The retained sequence is limited to the CDR3, 54 bases, with the frame set at the first base. The trim is 2 bases for V and 1 base for J, with a gap of 15 bases between the germline ends. Worth noting for this clonotype: The target of this receptor is not known. No qualities accompany the bases; no much larger clone lies one base away.

This sample was shared with a second study, whose subject was yellow fever vaccine responses in identical twins. The second study reports: The T cell response to vaccination in identical twins was reported by the authors to appear partly convergent and partly personalized. The study precisely tracked vaccine-responding T cell clones in identical twins.

Material for sequencing was PBMCs. The sequence is built from TRBV12-3 or TRBV12-4 and TRBJ2-6; the D gene could be either TRBD1 or TRBD2, each agreeing at 5 bases. This receptor was identified in a woman aged 18-29 years in good health. The DNA is TGTGCCAGCAGTTTATGGGGACGGACCACATCTGGGGCCAACGTCCTGACTTTC. This gives the protein CASSLWGRTTSGANVLTF.